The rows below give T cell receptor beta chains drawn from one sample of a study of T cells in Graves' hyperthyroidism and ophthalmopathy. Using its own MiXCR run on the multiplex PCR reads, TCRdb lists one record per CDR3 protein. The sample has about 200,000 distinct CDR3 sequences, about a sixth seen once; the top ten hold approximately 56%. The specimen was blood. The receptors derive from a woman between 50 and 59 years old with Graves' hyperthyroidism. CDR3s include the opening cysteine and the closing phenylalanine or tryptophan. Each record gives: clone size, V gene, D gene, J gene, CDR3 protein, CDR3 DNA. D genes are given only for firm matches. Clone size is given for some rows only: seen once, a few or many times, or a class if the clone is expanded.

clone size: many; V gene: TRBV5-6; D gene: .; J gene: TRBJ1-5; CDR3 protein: CASSLAAAGDSNQPQHF; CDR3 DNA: TGTGCCAGCAGCTTAGCGGCCGCGGGGGATAGCAATCAGCCCCAGCATTTT
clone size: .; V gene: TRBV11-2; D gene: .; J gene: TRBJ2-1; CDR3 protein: CASSPLDGIRVFF; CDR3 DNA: TGTGCCAGCAGCCCCCTGGACGGAATTCGTGTGTTCTTC
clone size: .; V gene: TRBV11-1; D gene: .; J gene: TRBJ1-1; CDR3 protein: CASSLFGGGTEAFF; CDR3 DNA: TGTGCCAGCAGCTTATTCGGGGGGGGCACTGAAGCTTTCTTT
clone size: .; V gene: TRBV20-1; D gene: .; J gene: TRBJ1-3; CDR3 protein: CSARVGSGGNTIYF; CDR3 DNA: TGCAGTGCTAGGGTGGGGAGCGGCGGAAACACCATATATTTT
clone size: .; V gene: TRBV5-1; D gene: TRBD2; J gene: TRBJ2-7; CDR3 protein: CASSSGQGVAGGPLCYEQYF; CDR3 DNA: TGCGCCAGCAGCTCGGGACAGGGAGTAGCGGGAGGGCCTCTTTGCTACGAGCAGTACTTC
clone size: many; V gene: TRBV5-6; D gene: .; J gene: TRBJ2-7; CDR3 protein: CASSESGASSYEQYF; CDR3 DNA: TGTGCCAGCAGCGAAAGCGGTGCGAGCTCCTACGAGCAGTACTTC
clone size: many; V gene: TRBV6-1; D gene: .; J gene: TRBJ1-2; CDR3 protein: CASSEARGAAGYGYTF; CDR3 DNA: TGTGCCAGCAGTGAAGCTCGCGGGGCCGCTGGCTATGGCTACACCTTC
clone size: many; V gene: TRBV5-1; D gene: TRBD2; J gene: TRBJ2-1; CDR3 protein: CASSSKREQQFF; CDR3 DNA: TGCGCCAGCAGCTCAAAGCGGGAACAGCAGTTCTTC
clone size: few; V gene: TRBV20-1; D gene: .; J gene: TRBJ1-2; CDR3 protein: CSARDPRAPKLNGYTF; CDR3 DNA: TGCAGTGCTAGAGATCCCAGGGCGCCCAAATTAAATGGCTACACCTTC
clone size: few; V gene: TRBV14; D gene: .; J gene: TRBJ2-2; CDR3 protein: CASNGDTGELFF; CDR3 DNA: TGTGCCAGCAATGGCGACACCGGGGAGCTGTTTTTT
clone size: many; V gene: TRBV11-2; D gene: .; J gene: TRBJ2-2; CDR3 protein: CASSLINTGELFF; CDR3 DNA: TGTGCCAGCAGCCTCATTAACACCGGGGAGCTGTTTTTT
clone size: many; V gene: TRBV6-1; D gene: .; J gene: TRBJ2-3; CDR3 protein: CASRTGPSFHTQYF; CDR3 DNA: TGTGCCAGCAGGACCGGACCCTCATTTCATACGCAGTATTTT
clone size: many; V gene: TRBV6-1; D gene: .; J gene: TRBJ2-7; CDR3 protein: CASRQGTTYEQYF; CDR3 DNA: TGTGCCAGCCGCCAGGGGACCACCTACGAGCAGTACTTC
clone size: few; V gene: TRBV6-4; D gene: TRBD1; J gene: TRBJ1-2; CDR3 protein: CASSDPFWDRGCYGYTF; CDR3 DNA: TGTGCCAGCAGTGACCCGTTTTGGGACAGGGGTTGCTATGGCTACACCTTC
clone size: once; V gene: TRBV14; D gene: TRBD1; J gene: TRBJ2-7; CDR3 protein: CASSQFSQGSNEQYF; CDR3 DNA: TGTGCCAGCAGCCAATTCTCACAGGGGTCTAATGAGCAGTACTTC
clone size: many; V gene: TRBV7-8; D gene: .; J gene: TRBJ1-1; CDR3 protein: CASSLRPTTEAFF; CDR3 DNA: TGTGCCAGCAGCTTGAGGCCAACCACTGAAGCTTTCTTT
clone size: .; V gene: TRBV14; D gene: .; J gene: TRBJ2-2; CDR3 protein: CASSQVQKSTGELFF; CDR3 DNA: TGTGCCAGCAGCCAAGTGCAGAAGAGTACCGGGGAGCTGTTTTTT
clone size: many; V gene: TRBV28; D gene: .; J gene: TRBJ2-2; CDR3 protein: CASTEANTGELFF; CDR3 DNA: TGTGCCAGCACGGAAGCCAACACCGGGGAGCTGTTTTTT
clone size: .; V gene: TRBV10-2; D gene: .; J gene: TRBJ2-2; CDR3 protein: CASSENRVGGTGELFF; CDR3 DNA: TGCGCCAGCAGTGAGAACAGGGTCGGGGGCACCGGGGAGCTGTTTTTT
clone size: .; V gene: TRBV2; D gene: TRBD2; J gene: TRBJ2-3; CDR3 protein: CASSGLAGPTDTQYF; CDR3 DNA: TGTGCCAGCAGTGGGCTAGCGGGGCCCACAGATACGCAGTATTTT
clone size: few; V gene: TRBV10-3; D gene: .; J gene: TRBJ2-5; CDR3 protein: CAISDRADRETQYF; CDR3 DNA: TGTGCCATCAGTGACCGCGCCGACAGGGAGACCCAGTACTTC
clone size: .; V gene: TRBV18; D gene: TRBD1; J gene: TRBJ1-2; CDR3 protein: CASSTRTGVNYGYTF; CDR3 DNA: TGTGCCAGCTCAACCCGGACAGGGGTGAACTATGGCTACACCTTC
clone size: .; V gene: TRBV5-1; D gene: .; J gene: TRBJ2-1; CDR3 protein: CASSPNYSGEQFF; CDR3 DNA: TGCGCCAGCAGCCCAAACTACTCTGGGGAGCAGTTCTTC
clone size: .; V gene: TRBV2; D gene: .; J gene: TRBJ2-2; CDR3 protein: CASSEMGARNTGELFF; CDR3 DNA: TGTGCCAGCAGTGAAATGGGGGCGCGGAACACCGGGGAGCTGTTTTTT
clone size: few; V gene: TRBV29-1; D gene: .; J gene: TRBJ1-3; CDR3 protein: CSVALGAGNTIYF; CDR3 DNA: TGCAGCGTTGCTCTCGGAGCCGGAAACACCATATATTTT
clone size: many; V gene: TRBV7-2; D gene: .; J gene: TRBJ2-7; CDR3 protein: CASSPGARSYEQYF; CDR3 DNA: TGTGCCAGCAGCCCCGGTGCCCGCTCCTACGAGCAGTACTTC
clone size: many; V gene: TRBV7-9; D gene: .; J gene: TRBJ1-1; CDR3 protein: CASSLTSVGTEAFF; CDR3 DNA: TGTGCCAGCAGCTTGACTTCCGTGGGGACTGAAGCTTTCTTT
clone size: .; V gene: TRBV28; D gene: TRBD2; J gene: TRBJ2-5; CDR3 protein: CASSVGGGLQETQYF; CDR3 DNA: TGTGCCAGCAGTGTCGGGGGGGGGCTTCAAGAGACCCAGTACTTC
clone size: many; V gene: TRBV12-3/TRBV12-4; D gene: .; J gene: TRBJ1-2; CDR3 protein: CASSLNAGYTF; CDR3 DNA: TGTGCCAGCAGCCTCAATGCTGGCTACACCTTC
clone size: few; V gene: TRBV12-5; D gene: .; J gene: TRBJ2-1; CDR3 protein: CASGPGAGEQFF; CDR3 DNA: TGTGCTAGTGGCCCGGGAGCTGGTGAGCAGTTCTTC
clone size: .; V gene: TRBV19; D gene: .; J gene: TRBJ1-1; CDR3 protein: CASSIAGAGTEAFF; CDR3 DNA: TGTGCCAGTAGTATAGCCGGGGCAGGGACTGAAGCTTTCTTT
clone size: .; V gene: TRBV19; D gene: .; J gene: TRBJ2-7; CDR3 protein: CASSIQAGTYEQYF; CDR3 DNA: TGTGCCAGTAGTATACAGGCGGGAACCTACGAGCAGTACTTC
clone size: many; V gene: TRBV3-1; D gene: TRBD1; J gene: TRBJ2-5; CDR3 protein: CASSQTQTGEETQYF; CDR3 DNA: TGTGCCAGCAGCCAAACTCAAACAGGGGAAGAGACCCAGTACTTC
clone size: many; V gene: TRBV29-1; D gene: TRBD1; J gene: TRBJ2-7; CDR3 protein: CSVGQGAYEQYF; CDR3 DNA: TGCAGCGTCGGACAGGGGGCGTACGAGCAGTACTTC
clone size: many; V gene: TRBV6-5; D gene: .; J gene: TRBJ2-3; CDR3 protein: CASSYSSGPERATDTQYF; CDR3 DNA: TGTGCCAGCAGTTATAGTTCGGGTCCGGAGCGGGCCACAGATACGCAGTATTTT